Below are 8 T cell receptor beta chains sequenced from a single sample in a study of cytomegalovirus exposure and HLA in healthy donors. Repertoires were generated with immunoSEQ multiplex PCR, while TCRdb's copy carries only in-frame clones and drops some. The sample carries 150,000 to 200,000 clones, about 90% recorded once. Sequenced: PBMCs. The receptor source for this set is a woman aged 18-29 years in good health and CMV-seropositive.

The chain carries TRBV28 and TRBJ1-5; tentatively, D is TRBD1 (5 bases). V was clipped by 2 bases and J by 3 bases, with 14 bases between them. This CDR3 comprises 16 residues. Germline V lookup: CDR1 MDHEN, CDR2 SYDVKM. CDR3 coding DNA: TGTGCCAGCAGTTTAATTCTTCAGACAGACAATCAGCCCCAGCATTTT. Its translation: CASSLILQTDNQPQHF.

The J gene is TRBJ2-7, the V gene TRBV5-1; 8 bases are shared with TRBD1. The CDR3 extends over 16 amino acids. V was clipped by 5 bases and J by 1 base; unmatched bases: 11. In germline, CDR1 is SGHRS, CDR2 YFSETQ. The CDR3 loop is CASSLNAGTGSYEQYF. The CDR3 DNA is TGCGCCAGCAGTCTCAACGCCGGGACAGGATCCTACGAGCAGTACTTC.

This CDR3 is CASREDRVDNYGYTF. DNA for the CDR3: TGTGCCAGCAGGGAGGACAGGGTGGACAACTATGGCTACACCTTC. J is TRBJ1-2 and V is TRBV2, with 8 bases aligning to TRBD1. There are 15 residues in the CDR3. V lost 6 bases, J lost 2 bases, and 8 bases stayed unmatched. Germline CDR1 and CDR2: SNHLY and FYNNEI.

The CDR3, as DNA: TGTGCCAGCAGTTATCGAGCGGGCAGCACAGATACGCAGTATTTT. Its protein product is CASSYRAGSTDTQYF. The J gene is TRBJ2-3, the V gene TRBV6-6; maybe TRBD2 (6 bases). V was pared by 3 bases and J by 0 bases, with 10 bases between. The CDR3 has 15 residues. Per germline, CDR1 MNHNY and CDR2 SVGAGI (reference sequence).

The CDR3 here is CASSLDLANTEAFF. The CDR3, as DNA: TGTGCCAGCAGCTTAGATCTGGCGAACACTGAAGCTTTCTTT. The V and J genes are TRBV11-2 and TRBJ1-1; D remains ambiguous. Looked up from germline, CDR1 is SGHAT and CDR2 is FQNNGV. The CDR3 consists of 14 residues. V shed 0 bases and J shed 1 base, with 6 bases lying between them.

This sequence joins TRBV27 and TRBJ2-7; TRBD1 might be the D (6 bases). The germline gives CDR1 MNHEY, CDR2 SMNVEV (reference sequence). V gave up 6 bases and J gave up 3 bases, with 15 bases separating them. The CDR3 length is 14 residues. Here the CDR3 DNA reads TGTGCCAGCAGATATCAGGACAGCTACTACGAGCAGTACTTC. This translates into CASRYQDSYYEQYF.

This chain uses TRBV2 with TRBJ1-1; TRBD1 might be the D (6 bases). This CDR3 spans 15 amino acids. Germline loops: CDR1 SNHLY, CDR2 FYNNEI. Trimming took off 6 bases at V and 4 bases at J, with 18 bases between the two ends. CDR3 in DNA: TGTGCCAGCAGCGCACGACAGGTAGGAGGCACTGAAGCTTTCTTT. This codes for CASSARQVGGTEAFF.

The V gene is TRBV5-4, the J gene TRBJ2-4, with D possibly being TRBD1 (6 bases). V was cut by 2 bases and J by 0 bases, with 18 bases left in between. CDR3 length: 18 amino acids. The germline CDR1 and CDR2 sequences are SGHNT and YYREEE (reference sequence). CDR3 sequence (DNA): TGTGCCAGCAGCTTAGTGGGGGCGTCAGGACAAGCCAAAAACATTCAGTACTTC. This gives the protein CASSLVGASGQAKNIQYF.